This TCR beta chain was retrieved from a study of T-cell memory formation after mild COVID-19 (dated by TCRdb to the early 2020s). For context, the study as a whole: TCR sequence clusters from the two donors were largely donor specific. T-cell clones expanding and contracting after mild COVID-19 in two donors were tracked by longitudinal TCRalpha and TCRbeta repertoire sequencing. The cohort was made up of two young adult volunteers, one female and one male, who were previously healthy.

What the authors observed across the whole study: The detection of some responding clones in pre-infection memory suggests that pre-existing cross-reactive memory T cells joined the SARS-CoV-2 response. The study covered only two mild cases, and larger cohorts including severe cases with pre-infection samples were considered necessary. SARS-CoV-2 specificity was not confirmed for the second-wave clones peaking on day 37. Contracting CD4+ clones were found mainly in CM and EM memory subsets, while CD8+ clones were enriched in EMRA. Clones that contracted from day 15 to 85 showed balanced CD4/CD8 phenotypes, whereas a second wave of clones that expanded from day 15 to 37 leaned towards CD4+.

This clonotype has at least ten counts. No cognate antigen has been identified for it. No clone much larger than this one lies a single base away; base qualities are absent. PBMCs were isolated by Ficoll-Paque density gradient centrifugation. Measured from the cysteine to the phenylalanine, the CDR3 is 18 residues long. Here the CDR3 DNA is all that survives: 54 bases in frame from base 1. TCRdb shows the sequencer as Illumina NovaSeq 6000. TCRalpha and TCRbeta cDNA libraries were built by 5'RACE with constant-segment primers, adding sample barcodes and unique molecular identifiers. RNA was extracted from every sample with Trizol reagent. Amplification of the libraries took two PCR steps, and the second step added a second sample barcode plus Illumina TruSeq adapters. Sequencing of libraries was performed on an Illumina NovaSeq with 2 x 150 bp paired-end reads. In the source study's methods: Reads were demultiplexed and collapsed into UMI-guided consensus sequences with migec v1.2.7. With mixcr v2.1.11, UMI consensuses were aligned to TRA and TRB V and J templates and assembled into clonotypes. Clonotypes were classified as expanded or contracted when called significant by both edgeR and NoisET, with noise models trained on biological replicates. For edgeR calls, the thresholds were a false discovery rate-adjusted p below 0.01 and a log2 fold-change of 1. As an exploratory analysis of dynamics, max-normalized trajectories of the 1000 most abundant clonotypes were examined with PCA combined with hierarchical clustering. Each responding clone was given a CD4 or CD8 phenotype based on the CD4+ and CD8+ repertoires, which had been sequenced separately. Clones were called with MiXCR by TCRdb after fastp trimmed the public reads at Q25, and only in-frame beta chains were retained. Each CDR3 protein gets just one entry, which takes the most common genes and DNA from the rows behind it. TCRdb's processing, not the authors' own work, is the source of the V and J calls. This sample comprises roughly 52,000 distinct CDR3 sequences, around 7.2% of them detected only once. The ten largest clones capture roughly 1.5% of the sample.

The specimen sequenced was PBMCs or a T cell subset sorted from them (not recorded which). This clonotype originated in a man between 18 and 29 years old who had mild COVID-19 (a few samples of this study predate the infection). The sample titles of this study are shuffled in the database, so cell type and time point are left out; the donor was told from shared clones. The sequence is built from TRBV21-1 and TRBJ2-1; the D call of TRBD1 is as the table states it, not checked on the DNA. TRBV21-1 is a pseudogene segment. The CDR3 loop reads CASSKAGGQLKIIDEQFF. The DNA reads as follows: TGTGCCAGCAGCAAGGCGGGGGGACAACTCAAGATCATCGATGAGCAGTTCTTC.